The sequence of this T cell receptor beta chain was determined in a study of control samples from healthy donors and cancer patients. Measured with immunoSEQ multiplex PCR; TCRdb has only the in-frame clones, and not every one. The sample has approximately 97,000 clones, 85% seen once; the top ten hold roughly a fifth. V shed 4 bases and J 1 base; nucleotides not matched to a gene: 6. Germline lookup yields CDR1 LGHDT and CDR2 YNNKEL (reference sequence). The CDR3 has 17 residues. This clone was observed a single time. The sequence was obtained from a man younger than 45 in good health. Source material: blood. The chain employs TRBV3-1 (or the pseudogene TRBV3-2) and TRBJ2-5, with 13 bases lining up with TRBD2. The CDR3, as DNA: TGTGCCAGCAGCCTTAGACTAGCGGGGGGCTTCCAAGAGACCCAGTACTTC. Amino acids: CASSLRLAGGFQETQYF.